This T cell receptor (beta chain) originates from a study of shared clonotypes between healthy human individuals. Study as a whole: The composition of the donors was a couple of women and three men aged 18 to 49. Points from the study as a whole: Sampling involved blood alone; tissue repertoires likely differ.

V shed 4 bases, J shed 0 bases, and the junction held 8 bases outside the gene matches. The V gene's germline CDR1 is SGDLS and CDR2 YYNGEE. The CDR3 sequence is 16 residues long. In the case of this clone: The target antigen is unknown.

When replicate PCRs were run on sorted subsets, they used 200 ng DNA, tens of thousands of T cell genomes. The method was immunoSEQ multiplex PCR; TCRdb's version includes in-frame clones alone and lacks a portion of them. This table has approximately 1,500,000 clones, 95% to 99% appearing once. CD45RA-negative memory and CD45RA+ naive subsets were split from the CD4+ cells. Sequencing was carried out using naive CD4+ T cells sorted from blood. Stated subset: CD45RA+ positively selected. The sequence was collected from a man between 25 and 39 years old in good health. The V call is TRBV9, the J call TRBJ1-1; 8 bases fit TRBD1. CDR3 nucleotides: TGTGCCAGCAGCCCCCGGACAGGGAGGATGAACACTGAAGCTTTCTTT. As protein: CASSPRTGRMNTEAFF.